This T cell receptor beta chain was sequenced during a study of blood T cell repertoires in COVID-19. Overall study context: The United States, Italy and Spain were the sources of the acute and convalescent COVID-19 samples.

Patients at the Seattle site were enrolled during active infection and followed longitudinally. Libraries were prepared by immunoSEQ multiplex PCR; TCRdb keeps only in-frame clonotypes and omits some of them. The sample carries 230,000 or so clones, about four fifths recorded once. Germline V lookup: CDR1 SGHRS, CDR2 YFSETQ. Trimming took 4 bases from V and 1 from J, leaving 11 bases between them. The CDR3 runs 14 residues. Sequences were obtained from peripheral blood. This sequence joins TRBV5-1 and TRBJ1-1; possibly TRBD1 for D (5 bases). The sequence was collected from a woman older than 75 with COVID-19, enrolled during active disease. The CDR3 bases are TGCGCCAGCAGCCCGGCGGGGGAGAACACTGAAGCTTTCTTT. It encodes CASSPAGENTEAFF.